These T cell receptor beta chains were read from a single sample in a study of blood T cell repertoires in COVID-19. Sequenced by immunoSEQ multiplex PCR; TCRdb stores in-frame clones only, minus some. The sample holds 150,000 to 200,000 clones, 80% seen once. The sequencing input was PBMCs or T cells enriched from blood (not recorded which). These receptors all come from a man between 60 and 75 years old who had been exposed to COVID-19. Each CDR3 is given with its conserved first and last residue. Fields, in order: D gene, V gene, clone size, J gene, CDR3 protein, CDR3 DNA. A D gene is named only where the DNA matches it firmly. Size values are once, few and many counts, or a class for expanded clones, and some rows have none.

>-|TRBV29-1|-|TRBJ1-1
CSVDSLTEAFF
TGCAGCGTTGACTCCTTAACTGAAGCTTTCTTT
>-|TRBV2|-|TRBJ1-5
CASQGLDNQPQHF
TGTGCCAGCCAGGGACTGGACAATCAGCCCCAGCATTTT
>-|TRBV27|-|TRBJ2-5
CASSFLSETQYF
TGTGCCAGCAGTTTTCTAAGCGAGACCCAGTACTTC
>TRBD2|TRBV6-1|-|TRBJ2-3
CASSDSGRPPDTQYF
TGTGCCAGCAGTGATTCCGGGAGGCCCCCAGATACGCAGTATTTT
>TRBD1|TRBV27|-|TRBJ1-5
CASSTGPGQGGQPQHF
TGTGCCAGCAGTACTGGACCGGGACAGGGAGGGCAGCCCCAGCATTTT
>-|TRBV10-1|few|TRBJ1-1
CASSPQGLGTEAFF
TGCGCCAGCAGCCCCCAGGGACTCGGCACTGAAGCTTTCTTT
>TRBD2|TRBV4-3|-|TRBJ2-7
CASSQTGTSGSSEQYF
TGCGCCAGCAGCCAAACGGGGACTAGCGGGAGTTCCGAGCAGTACTTC
>-|TRBV5-1|-|TRBJ2-1
CASSLGGASYNEQFF
TGCGCCAGCAGCTTGGGTGGGGCGTCCTACAATGAGCAGTTCTTC
>-|TRBV29-1|-|TRBJ2-5
CSVEVHSGETQYF
TGCAGCGTTGAGGTCCACTCAGGAGAGACCCAGTACTTC
>-|TRBV18|-|TRBJ1-5
CASSPQQYQPQHF
TGTGCCAGCTCACCTCAACAGTATCAGCCCCAGCATTTT
>TRBD1|TRBV19|once|TRBJ1-2
CASKRDREYGYTF
TGTGCCAGTAAACGGGACAGGGAGTATGGCTACACCTTC
>-|TRBV3-1/TRBV3-2|few|TRBJ1-1
CASSQDPGLWAFF
TGTGCCAGCAGCCAAGATCCCGGACTGTGGGCTTTCTTT
>-|TRBV30|few|TRBJ1-4
CAWSLGANEKLFF
TGTGCCTGGAGTTTGGGAGCTAATGAAAAACTGTTTTTT
>-|TRBV6-5|few|TRBJ2-7
CASTTSPTGYEQYF
TGTGCCAGCACGACAAGCCCGACAGGCTACGAGCAGTACTTC
>-|TRBV6-5|-|TRBJ2-7
CASKRSFSVHEQYF
TGTGCCAGCAAAAGGAGTTTCAGCGTCCACGAGCAGTACTTC
>-|TRBV7-2|-|TRBJ2-2
CASSFLTDTGELFF
TGTGCCAGCAGCTTTTTGACAGACACCGGGGAGCTGTTTTTT
>TRBD2|TRBV4-2|-|TRBJ2-7
CASSQDRASGTYEQYF
TGTGCCAGCAGCCAAGATAGGGCTAGCGGGACCTACGAGCAGTACTTC
>-|TRBV20-1|-|TRBJ1-5
CSAPEGATQHF
TGCAGTGCACCAGAGGGCGCTACCCAGCATTTT
>TRBD2|TRBV9|-|TRBJ2-7
CASSVDAGAPQQYF
TGTGCCAGCAGCGTAGATGCGGGAGCCCCCCAGCAGTACTTC
>TRBD1|TRBV6-5|-|TRBJ1-1
CASSYSTGHTEAFF
TGTGCCAGCAGTTACTCGACAGGGCACACTGAAGCTTTCTTT
>TRBD1|TRBV28|-|TRBJ2-7
CASRQDRVREQYF
TGTGCCAGCAGGCAGGACAGGGTGAGGGAGCAGTACTTC
>-|TRBV18|-|TRBJ1-5
CASSPGGSNQPQHF
TGTGCCAGCTCACCCGGGGGAAGCAATCAGCCCCAGCATTTT
>TRBD2|TRBV4-1|-|TRBJ2-5
CASSQDWTGRAGETQYF
TGCGCCAGCAGCCAAGATTGGACCGGGAGGGCCGGGGAGACCCAGTACTTC
>TRBD1|TRBV19|-|TRBJ2-2
CASSPWTGRTGELFF
TGTGCCAGTAGTCCCTGGACAGGGCGGACCGGGGAGCTGTTTTTT
>TRBD1|TRBV27|-|TRBJ2-7
CASSLTGQGAIYEQYF
TGTGCCAGCAGTTTAACCGGACAGGGGGCCATCTACGAGCAGTACTTC
>TRBD1|TRBV12-3/TRBV12-4|-|TRBJ2-7
CASSLEQGYEQYF
TGTGCCAGCAGTTTAGAACAGGGGTACGAGCAGTACTTC
>TRBD2|TRBV5-1|-|TRBJ2-3
CASSLVAGGTTDTQYF
TGCGCCAGCAGCTTGGTGGCGGGAGGGACGACAGATACGCAGTATTTT
>-|TRBV7-3|-|TRBJ2-1
CASSPRVVAHEQFF
TGTGCCAGCAGCCCCCGGGTGGTAGCCCATGAGCAGTTCTTC
>TRBD2|TRBV10-2|-|TRBJ2-1
CASRPSGAKYNEQFF
TGCGCCAGCAGACCCAGCGGGGCTAAGTACAATGAGCAGTTCTTC
>-|TRBV11-1|-|TRBJ1-6
CASSLVGVLSPLHF
TGTGCCAGCAGCTTAGTCGGTGTGCTCTCACCCCTCCACTTT
>TRBD1|TRBV2|once|TRBJ1-2
CASSDRDRDDGYTF
TGTGCCAGCAGTGACCGAGACAGGGACGATGGCTACACCTTC
>TRBD1|TRBV9|-|TRBJ1-4
CASSSRGQGSATNEKLFF
TGTGCCAGCAGCTCGAGGGGACAGGGATCAGCAACTAATGAAAAACTGTTTTTT
>TRBD1|TRBV11-2|-|TRBJ2-1
CASSLDRGQGGLVRIF
TGTGCCAGCAGCTTAGACCGCGGACAGGGTGGGTTGGTTAGAATCTTC
>TRBD1|TRBV19|-|TRBJ2-7
CASSWDRSSYEQYF
TGTGCCAGTAGTTGGGACAGGAGCTCCTACGAGCAGTACTTC
>TRBD1|TRBV19|few|TRBJ2-7
CASSLQGAPSYEQYF
TGTGCCAGTAGCCTACAGGGGGCCCCCTCCTACGAGCAGTACTTC
>-|TRBV28|few|TRBJ1-2
CASHVGAMGYTF
TGTGCCAGCCACGTGGGGGCCATGGGCTACACCTTC
>TRBD2|TRBV4-2|-|TRBJ2-1
CASSQGSSGNFGNEQFF
TGTGCCAGCAGCCAAGGCTCCAGCGGGAACTTTGGCAATGAGCAGTTCTTC
>TRBD2|TRBV7-2|-|TRBJ2-1
CASSFLPSGRAGDEQFF
TGTGCCAGCAGCTTTTTACCCAGCGGGAGGGCCGGGGATGAGCAGTTCTTC
>TRBD2|TRBV7-8|-|TRBJ2-7
CASSLGVAGSYEQYF
TGTGCCAGCAGCTTAGGGGTAGCGGGTAGCTACGAGCAGTACTTC
>TRBD2|TRBV29-1|few|TRBJ2-1
CSARGGDSYNEQFF
TGCAGCGCCCGGGGGGGGGACTCCTACAATGAGCAGTTCTTC
>TRBD2|TRBV4-3|-|TRBJ2-7
CASSQVALAGISYEQYF
TGCGCCAGCAGCCAAGTAGCCCTAGCGGGTATTTCCTACGAGCAGTACTTC
>-|TRBV14|-|TRBJ2-1
CASSQGGSYNEQFF
TGTGCCAGCAGCCAAGGAGGGTCCTACAATGAGCAGTTCTTC
>TRBD2|TRBV5-1|-|TRBJ2-3
CASSGTGVGLAGATDTQYF
TGCGCCAGCAGCGGAACAGGGGTAGGCCTAGCGGGGGCCACAGATACGCAGTATTTT
>-|TRBV7-2|-|TRBJ1-4
CASSLVGRGSEKLFF
TGTGCCAGCAGCTTAGTAGGGAGGGGTAGTGAAAAACTGTTTTTT
>TRBD1|TRBV28|-|TRBJ1-5
CASSPGQGSRGNQPQHF
TGTGCCAGCAGTCCGGGACAGGGGTCGAGGGGCAATCAGCCCCAGCATTTT
>-|TRBV6-5|-|TRBJ2-7
CASRLNPLGPGEQYF
TGTGCCAGCCGTCTAAACCCCCTAGGCCCTGGCGAGCAGTACTTC
>-|TRBV2|-|TRBJ1-5
CASSVGHSNQPQHF
TGTGCCAGCAGTGTAGGACACAGCAATCAGCCCCAGCATTTT
>-|TRBV11-3|-|TRBJ2-2
CASSSGGGRFTNTGELFF
TGTGCCAGCAGCTCGGGTGGAGGGAGGTTTACGAACACCGGGGAGCTGTTTTTT
>TRBD2|TRBV5-1|-|TRBJ2-1
CASSFRPGTSSKGEQFF
TGCGCCAGCAGCTTCCGACCTGGGACTAGCTCTAAGGGTGAGCAGTTCTTC
>-|TRBV7-3|-|TRBJ2-1
CASSFNQGNEQFF
TGTGCCAGCAGCTTTAATCAGGGGAATGAGCAGTTCTTC
>-|TRBV30|-|TRBJ2-5
CAWETSRETQYF
TGTGCCTGGGAGACTAGTCGGGAGACCCAGTACTTC
>-|TRBV2|-|TRBJ1-3
CASQASSGNTIYF
TGTGCCAGCCAGGCGTCCTCTGGAAACACCATATATTTT
>-|TRBV10-3|-|TRBJ2-2
CATLPGSTGELFF
TGTGCCACCCTCCCGGGAAGCACCGGGGAGCTGTTTTTT